This TCR beta chain was retrieved from a study of blood T cell repertoires in COVID-19. About the research overall: Whether acute or convalescent, the COVID-19 samples came from the United States, Italy and Spain. Nucleic acid was either cDNA or gDNA, and it came from T cells, B-cell-depleted T cells, or PBMCs.

In the original analysis: Scientists estimated how many nucleated cells there were by amplifying reference gene primers. The repertoire was sequenced with immunoSEQ multiplex PCR; TCRdb's copy has only in-frame clones and lacks some. V and J calls and clone size follow that table, whereas D and trimming were derived from the DNA. The sample contains a few hundred thousand clones, approximately 89% of which appear only once. Looked up from germline, CDR1 is SGHTA and CDR2 is FQGNSA. V lost 2 bases, J lost 2 bases, and 9 bases stayed unmatched. The CDR3 consists of 16 residues. This receptor was obtained from a woman aged 25 to 45 who had recovered from COVID-19. Sequencing was done on a sample of peripheral blood. This chain connects TRBV7-2 to TRBJ2-7; 7 positions agree with TRBD1. The CDR3 spells CASSLRADRVPYEQYF. The CDR3 region has the DNA TGTGCCAGCAGCTTAAGGGCTGACAGGGTGCCCTACGAGCAGTACTTC. The variable domain in full, with the rest retrieved from reference TRBV7-2 and TRBJ2-7, is GAGVSQSPSNKVTEKGKDVELRCDPISGHTALYWYRQSLGQGLEFLIYFQGNSAPDKSGLPSDRFSAERTGGSVSTLTIQRTQQEDSAVYLCASSLRADRVPYEQYFGPGTRLTVT.